This TCR beta chain was profiled in a study of identical twins. The table lists this clonotype with a few counts. Germline V gene data show CDR1 as SNHLY and CDR2 as FYNNEI. The CDR3 covers 13 residues. Trimming removed 3 bases from V and 2 bases from J, with 7 bases in between. A universal primer site was added by template switching, and unique molecular identifiers were carried by the cDNA. TCRdb reanalysed the 5' RACE reads using MiXCR and keeps one entry per CDR3 protein. The table records a few hundred thousand distinct CDR3 sequences, less than 25% of them present only once. The same data also went into a second study, on T cells expressing NK-cell markers. Per that study: In sorted CD3+CD56+NKG2C+, CD3+CD56+NKG2C- and CD3+CD56-NKG2C+ T cells, TCR beta repertoires were obtained. The sorts in several experiments were restricted to alpha-beta TCR T cells by an anti-gamma-delta TCR antibody. Of CD8+ T cells, about 1.0-7.5% belonged to dominant NKG2C+ clonotypes in 5 to 7 donors.

The sequencing input was CD4+ T cells sorted from blood. This chain uses TRBV2 with TRBJ1-2; D gene uncertain. This clonotype was obtained from a woman aged 18-35 years in good health. CDR3 in DNA: TGTGCCAGCAGTGAGAACATAAACTATGGCTACACCTTC. Translation gives CASSENINYGYTF.